Following are 30 T cell receptor beta chains from one sample sequenced in a study of OX40 agonist ivuxolimab in advanced cancers. The assay was immunoSEQ multiplex PCR, and TCRdb's table has in-frame clones only and misses some. The top ten hold about 0.63% of the sample, which has under 100,000 clones, 80% to 95% seen once. This specimen was CD4+ or CD8+ T cells sorted from blood, taken in a trial of the OX40 agonist ivuxolimab. These receptors came from an adult with an advanced solid tumor such as melanoma, head and neck, liver or kidney cancer.

This chain joins TRBV7-8 and TRBJ2-7; 9 bases line up with TRBD2. This CDR3 has 18 amino acids. CDR1 and CDR2 from the germline V gene are SGHVS and FQNEAQ. V lost 5 bases, J lost 0 bases, and 14 bases stayed unmatched. The CDR3 loop reads CASSPLIRLAGSSYEQYF. The DNA for the CDR3 is TGTGCCAGCAGCCCCTTAATCCGCCTAGCGGGGAGCTCCTACGAGCAGTACTTC.

The rearrangement links TRBV11-3 to TRBJ2-5; D remains unclear. Germline loops: CDR1 SGHNT, CDR2 YENEEA. Deletions cut 1 base from V and 5 bases from J, with 8 bases between. The CDR3 consists of 13 residues. The CDR3 protein is CASSLVLGETQYF. The DNA of the CDR3 is TGTGCCAGCAGCTTAGTCCTCGGGGAGACCCAGTACTTC.

CDR3 coding DNA: TGCAGTGCAGCGGGGGGAGAGACCCAGTACTTC. Translating it yields CSAAGGETQYF. The rearrangement links TRBV20-1 to TRBJ2-5; 9 positions agree with TRBD2. V was clipped by 6 bases and J by 4 bases; unmatched bases: 0. Germline CDR1 and CDR2: DFQATT and SNEGSKA (reference sequence). The CDR3 runs to 11 residues.

This clone turned up a few times. The CDR3 nucleotides are TGTGCCAGCAGCCGCGAACTTAGGACAGGGGGCGCGGGGAATGAGCAGTTCTTC. It codes for CASSRELRTGGAGNEQFF. The chain carries TRBV5-5 and TRBJ2-1; 11 bases map to TRBD1. With V trimmed by 4 bases and J by 7 bases, 16 bases remained unmatched. In germline, CDR1 is SGHKS, CDR2 YYEKEE (reference sequence). This CDR3 is 18 amino acids long.

The chain recombines TRBV10-3 with TRBJ2-5, with TRBD2 identical over 11 bases. This CDR3 has 15 amino acids. Looked up from germline, CDR1 is ENHRY and CDR2 is SYGVKD. The V gene end was trimmed by 4 bases and the J gene end by 2 bases; junction bases not matched to a gene: 3. In nucleotides, the CDR3 is TGTGCCATCAGTGGGGCTAGCGGGGGGCAAGAGACCCAGTACTTC. This translates into CAISGASGGQETQYF.

The V and J genes are TRBV6-5 and TRBJ2-5, with a weak D call TRBD1 (5 bases). With 2 bases removed from V and 2 bases from J, the gap between germline ends came to 9 bases. In germline, CDR1 is MNHEY, CDR2 SVGAGI. This CDR3 has 14 amino acids. In DNA, the CDR3 is TGTGCCAGCAGTTACAGGGGCGGACAAGAGACCCAGTACTTC. Its translation is CASSYRGGQETQYF.

CDR3 protein: CASKEERGWANIQYF. The DNA for the CDR3 is TGTGCCAGTAAGGAGGAGAGGGGTTGGGCGAACATTCAGTACTTC. The rearrangement links TRBV19 to TRBJ2-4; the D call may be TRBD1 or TRBD2 (5 bases each). Germline lookup yields CDR1 LNHDA and CDR2 SQIVND (reference sequence). The CDR3 consists of 15 residues. V lost 7 bases and J 7 bases, leaving 20 bases between the germline ends.

The chain has TRBV7-9 and TRBJ1-1; possibly TRBD1 for D (5 bases). Trimming stripped 5 bases from V and 5 bases from J, with 12 bases between. The CDR3 loop spans 13 amino acids. Per germline, CDR1 SEHNR and CDR2 FQNEAQ (reference sequence). CDR3 nucleotides: TGTGCCAGCAGCCCGGGCGGGGGGACTGAAGCTTTCTTT. It encodes CASSPGGGTEAFF. The full variable domain, completed using reference TRBV7-9 and TRBJ1-1, is DTGVSQNPRHKITKRGQNVTFRCDPISEHNRLYWYRQTLGQGPEFLTYFQNEAQLEKSRLLSDRFSAERPKGSFSTLEIQRTEQGDSAMYLCASSPGGGTEAFFGQGTRLTVV.

DNA of the CDR3: TGTGCCAGCAGTGCCTGGGGACTAGCGGGAGGGCCGTCGATGGAGACCCAGTACTTC. It specifies CASSAWGLAGGPSMETQYF. The genes are TRBV2 and TRBJ2-5; 16 bases are a match to TRBD2. J lost 5 bases, V lost 4 bases, and 13 bases had no gene match. The length of the CDR3 is 19 residues. The V gene's germline CDR1 is SNHLY and CDR2 FYNNEI.

V and J are TRBV7-3 and TRBJ2-3; 7 bases align to TRBD2. There are 15 residues in the CDR3. Trimming took 5 bases from V and 0 from J; bases not matched to a gene: 5. Looked up from germline, CDR1 is SGHTA and CDR2 is FQGTGA. The chain's CDR3 is CASSPQRGSTDTQYF. In nucleotides, the CDR3 is TGTGCCAGCAGCCCCCAGCGGGGAAGCACAGATACGCAGTATTTT.

The chain joins TRBV11-2 to TRBJ1-2; tentatively, D is TRBD1 (5 bases). V lost 5 bases and J 8 bases, leaving 15 bases between the germline ends. The CDR3 has 13 amino acids. CDR1 is SGHAT, CDR2 FQNNGV, per germline. The CDR3 loop reads CASSPSGGGGYTF. CDR3 bases: TGTGCCAGCAGCCCCTCGGGGGGTGGCGGCTACACCTTC.

The chain recombines TRBV5-6 with TRBJ2-1, with D possibly being TRBD1 (6 bases). V lost 0 bases and J 8 bases, leaving 15 bases between the germline ends. This CDR3 has 15 amino acids. Germline V lookup: CDR1 SGHDT, CDR2 YYEEEE. CDR3 residues: CASSLVGAAGDEQFF. In DNA form, the CDR3 reads TGTGCCAGCAGCTTGGTGGGGGCAGCCGGGGATGAGCAGTTCTTC.

The genes are TRBV7-9 and TRBJ1-4; D is uncertain. Per germline, CDR1 SEHNR and CDR2 FQNEAQ (reference sequence). Trimming left V 5 bases short and J 2 bases short, with 15 bases between. CDR3 size: 16 residues. CDR3 coding DNA: TGTGCCAGCAGCCCACCCAAATGGAGGACTAATGAAAAACTGTTTTTT. Its translation is CASSPPKWRTNEKLFF.

V gene TRBV9 combines with J gene TRBJ2-7; D is unclear. The germline gives CDR1 SGDLS, CDR2 YYNGEE. V lost 3 bases to trimming and J lost 2 bases, with 9 bases between them. The CDR3 is 13 residues long. The DNA of the CDR3 is TGTGCCAGCAGCGCTTGGCCGACCTACGAGCAGTACTTC. Translating gives CASSAWPTYEQYF.

The chain recombines TRBV11-2 with TRBJ1-3; D uncertain. Germline loops: CDR1 SGHAT, CDR2 FQNNGV. The V gene lost 5 bases and the J gene lost 8 bases, with 16 bases spanning the gap. CDR3 length: 14 amino acids. DNA for the CDR3: TGTGCCAGCAGCCCCCTTTGGACGCGGGACACCATATATTTT. Translating gives CASSPLWTRDTIYF.

The chain joins TRBV6-5 to TRBJ1-3; TRBD1 aligns across 7 bases. J was trimmed by 4 bases and V by 0 bases; bases with no gene match: 3. The CDR3 totals 15 residues. Germline loops: CDR1 MNHEY, CDR2 SVGAGI. This CDR3 is CASSYSQQGGNTIYF. The CDR3 DNA follows: TGTGCCAGCAGTTACTCTCAACAGGGGGGAAACACCATATATTTT.

This chain joins TRBV10-3 and TRBJ2-6, with 9 bases lining up with TRBD2. The ends lost 4 bases at V and 4 bases at J; junction bases unmatched: 11. The CDR3 is 18 residues long. CDR1 is ENHRY and CDR2 is SYGVKD in the germline V gene. CDR3: CAISVEAGGARGANVLTF. The CDR3 region has the DNA TGTGCCATCAGTGTTGAAGCGGGGGGCGCGAGAGGGGCCAACGTCCTGACTTTC.

This sequence joins TRBV7-9 and TRBJ2-1, with D perhaps matching TRBD1 (5 bases). V was shortened by 4 bases and J by 5 bases, with 12 bases between the two germline ends. CDR1 is SEHNR, CDR2 FQNEAQ, per germline (reference sequence). This CDR3 is 14 amino acids long. CDR3 nucleotides: TGTGCCAGCAGCTATCCCCAGGGTAACAATGAGCAGTTCTTC. Its protein product is CASSYPQGNNEQFF.

This chain links TRBV6-6 with TRBJ1-4; the D gene is possibly TRBD1 (5 bases). CDR3 length equals 15 residues. Germline V gene data show CDR1 as MNHNY and CDR2 as SVGAGI (reference sequence). The germline V and J ends were trimmed by 8 bases and 8 bases, with 21 bases remaining between them. CDR3 residues: CASLLLPAGGEKLFF. DNA for the CDR3: TGTGCCAGCCTGTTACTACCGGCCGGGGGGGAAAAACTGTTTTTT.

The V call is TRBV27, the J call TRBJ2-5; 14 bases align to TRBD2. The V segment lost 8 bases and the J segment 4 bases; nucleotides outside the gene matches: 6. The CDR3 contains 15 residues. Germline CDR1 MNHEY, CDR2 SMNVEV (reference sequence). For the CDR3, the DNA is TGTGCCAGCGCTAGACTAGCGGGAGGGCGAGAGACCCAGTACTTC. It encodes CASARLAGGRETQYF.

This clone has just a few counts. V usage is TRBV10-3 and J usage is TRBJ2-7; TRBD1 is a possible D gene (6 bases). There are 12 residues in the CDR3. The germline V gene encodes CDR1 ENHRY and CDR2 SYGVKD. V dropped 11 bases and J dropped 5 bases, with 16 bases sitting between them. CDR3 nucleotide sequence: TGTGCCTCCAGGGGTGTTTCACACGAGCAGTACTTC. This codes for CASRGVSHEQYF.

The chain links TRBV19 to TRBJ1-1; the match to TRBD1 covers 9 bases. From germline, CDR1 is LNHDA and CDR2 SQIVND (reference sequence). The CDR3 is made up of 14 amino acids. The trim removed 10 bases at V and 0 bases at J, leaving 6 bases unmatched. The CDR3 DNA follows: TGTGCCACAAGAGGGACAGGGCTGAACACTGAAGCTTTCTTT. Its protein product is CATRGTGLNTEAFF.

J is TRBJ1-1 and V is TRBV6-6; no firm D call. The CDR3 has 13 amino acids. Germline loops: CDR1 MNHNY, CDR2 SVGAGI (reference sequence). Trimming removed 4 bases at V and 1 base at J, with 7 bases between. CDR3 in amino acids: CASSWASNTEAFF. CDR3 sequence (DNA): TGTGCCAGCAGTTGGGCGTCGAACACTGAAGCTTTCTTT.

The rearrangement uses TRBV9 and TRBJ1-1; D perhaps matches TRBD1 (6 bases). Germline V gene sequence: CDR1 SGDLS, CDR2 YYNGEE. Between the trimmed V and J ends, which lost 0 bases and 2 bases, there was a span of 8 bases. CDR3 length: 14 residues. The CDR3 sequence: CASSVAGTNTEAFF. CDR3 DNA: TGTGCCAGCAGCGTAGCAGGGACAAACACTGAAGCTTTCTTT.

The CDR3 bases are TGTGCCAGCATAGGTGGACACGCGGGGAAGGATGAGCAGTTCTTC. This encodes CASIGGHAGKDEQFF. This chain links TRBV6-1 with TRBJ2-1, with D possibly matching TRBD2 (6 bases). CDR1 MNHNS and CDR2 SASEGT come from the germline V gene. This CDR3 is built from 15 residues. The germline V and J ends were trimmed by 7 bases and 8 bases, with 21 bases remaining between them.

This rearrangement joins TRBV7-2 to TRBJ1-1; TRBD1 matches 7 bases. Germline CDR1 SGHTA, CDR2 FQGNSA. With 4 bases clipped from V and 11 bases from J, the junction kept 7 bases outside the gene matches. The length of the CDR3 is 12 residues. CDR3 nucleotides: TGTGCCAGCAGCTCATACAGGGGAGAGGCTTTCTTT. Amino acid sequence: CASSSYRGEAFF.

The J gene is TRBJ1-2, the V gene TRBV11-2; D gene unclear. The length of the CDR3 is 15 residues. V was clipped by 5 bases and J by 4 bases, with 17 bases between them. Germline CDR1 SGHAT, CDR2 FQNNGV. The CDR3 here is CASSAHTASPYGYTF. The CDR3 coding sequence is TGTGCCAGCAGCGCACATACCGCGAGCCCCTATGGCTACACCTTC. Looking up the rest from reference TRBV11-2 and TRBJ1-2 gives the full variable domain: EAGVAQSPRYKIIEKRQSVAFWCNPISGHATLYWYQQILGQGPKLLIQFQNNGVVDDSQLPKDRFSAERLKGVDSTLKIQPAKLEDSAVYLCASSAHTASPYGYTFGSGTRLTVV.

This rearrangement joins TRBV27 to TRBJ2-3, with unresolved D. Germline loops: CDR1 MNHEY, CDR2 SMNVEV (reference sequence). The germline V and J ends were trimmed by 5 bases and 1 base, with 10 bases remaining between them. The CDR3 totals 14 residues. The CDR3 DNA sequence: TGTGCCAGCAGTACGGCACTTGGCACAGATACGCAGTATTTT. Residues: CASSTALGTDTQYF.

This sequence joins TRBV5-1 and TRBJ2-1, with TRBD2 identical over 7 bases. Germline V gene lookup returns CDR1 SGHRS and CDR2 YFSETQ. CDR3 length equals 15 residues. V dropped 2 bases and J dropped 8; count of bases not matched to a gene: 10. The CDR3 nucleotides read TGCGCCAGCAGCTTAGGGAGTCAACGGGGGGATGAGCAGTTCTTC. The encoded protein is CASSLGSQRGDEQFF.

The V gene is TRBV6-1, the J gene TRBJ1-1; TRBD1 aligns across 7 bases. The CDR3 extends over 13 amino acids. The germline gives CDR1 MNHNS, CDR2 SASEGT. Germline trimming cut 6 bases from V and 4 bases from J; bases unmatched to any gene: 5. This CDR3 reads CASSGSGGTEAFF. Here the CDR3 DNA reads TGTGCCAGCAGCGGCTCAGGGGGCACTGAAGCTTTCTTT.